These 29 T cell receptor beta chains originate from one sample sequenced in a study of blood T cell repertoires in COVID-19. Libraries were prepared by immunoSEQ multiplex PCR; TCRdb keeps only in-frame clonotypes and omits some of them. The table has just under 350,000 clones, about 89% seen once. The sample consisted of peripheral blood. The receptor set was obtained from a woman aged 45-65 years with COVID-19, enrolled during active disease.

The V gene is TRBV6-5, the J gene TRBJ2-7; no firm D call. CDR3 length: 11 residues. The V and J ends lost 11 bases and 2 bases respectively, with 10 bases between them. CDR1 and CDR2 from the germline V gene are MNHEY and SVGAGI. The CDR3 bases are TGTGCCGTTAGAAACGCCTACGAGCAGTACTTC. The encoded protein is CAVRNAYEQYF.

The chain employs TRBV11-2 and TRBJ1-6; D gene unclear. Germline V CDR1 and CDR2: SGHAT, FQNNGV. CDR3 length equals 16 residues. The ends were cut back, 5 bases at V and 5 bases at J, with 16 bases in the middle. Written as DNA, the CDR3 is TGTGCCAGCAGCCCCGAGTGGAGTTACAATAATTCACCCCTCCACTTT. It codes for CASSPEWSYNNSPLHF.

The rearrangement uses TRBV6-5 and TRBJ1-1; a possible D gene is TRBD1 (5 bases). V shed 6 bases and J shed 3 bases, with 11 bases lying between them. This CDR3 region has 13 residues. Germline values: CDR1 MNHEY, CDR2 SVGAGI. The CDR3 reads CASRGRRDTEAFF. CDR3 sequence (DNA): TGTGCCAGCAGGGGGCGCAGGGACACTGAAGCTTTCTTT.

The CDR3: CASSLAAWGQAVSGNTIYF. For the CDR3, the DNA is TGTGCCAGCAGCTTAGCGGCGTGGGGACAGGCGGTCTCTGGAAACACCATATATTTT. The J gene is TRBJ1-3, the V gene TRBV11-3, with 8 positions matching TRBD1. V lost 1 base, J lost 0 bases, and 11 bases stayed unmatched. CDR1 is SGHNT, CDR2 YENEEA, per germline. CDR3 length: 19 residues. The full variable domain, completed using reference TRBV11-3 and TRBJ1-3, is EAGVVQSPRYKIIEKKQPVAFWCNPISGHNTLYWYLQNLGQGPELLIRYENEEAVDDSQLPKDRFSAERLKGVDSTLKIQPAELGDSAVYLCASSLAAWGQAVSGNTIYFGEGSWLTVV.

This clone occurred once. The chain recombines TRBV29-1 with TRBJ2-7; weak D call: TRBD1 (6 bases). The CDR3 sequence is 14 residues long. Germline values: CDR1 SQVTM, CDR2 ANQGSEA. V shed 1 base and J shed 2 bases, with 12 bases lying between them. DNA for the CDR3: TGCAGCGTTGAAGGCTTCCAGGGGACCTACGAGCAGTACTTC. Protein: CSVEGFQGTYEQYF.

The chain uses TRBV4-3 and TRBJ2-1; 7 nucleotides agree with TRBD1. V lost 3 bases, J lost 6 bases, and 5 bases stayed unmatched. This CDR3 region has 14 residues. Germline V gives CDR1 LGHNA, CDR2 YSLEER. The CDR3 loop is CASSQQGTVNEQFF. As DNA, the CDR3 is TGCGCCAGCAGCCAGCAGGGGACAGTCAATGAGCAGTTCTTC.

The chain joins TRBV18 to TRBJ1-1; TRBD1 aligns across 9 bases. Germline-derived CDR1 and CDR2 are KGHSH and LQKENI. Trimming cost V 5 bases and J 2 bases; bases outside gene matches: 12. The CDR3 spans 17 residues. CDR3 DNA sequence: TGTGCCAGCTCATCCACAGGGGGCGCAGGAAGTAACACTGAAGCTTTCTTT. Amino acids: CASSSTGGAGSNTEAFF.

The chain has TRBV4-2 and TRBJ1-2; 8 bases are a match to TRBD1. With 3 bases clipped from V and 6 bases from J, the junction kept 6 bases outside the gene matches. The CDR3 totals 14 residues. CDR1 is LGHNA, CDR2 YNFKEQ, per germline. Here the CDR3 DNA reads TGTGCCAGCAGCCAGAAGGACAGGGCCCATGGCTACACCTTC. Residues: CASSQKDRAHGYTF.

This clone was counted between two and nine times. This chain uses TRBV3-1 (or the pseudogene TRBV3-2) with TRBJ1-1; D is ambiguous. V lost 0 bases and J 3 bases, leaving 11 bases between the germline ends. Germline values: CDR1 LGHDT, CDR2 YNNKEL (reference sequence). This CDR3 is built from 15 residues. CDR3 in amino acids: CASSQDEVLYTEAFF. In DNA form, the CDR3 reads TGTGCCAGCAGCCAAGATGAGGTCTTATACACTGAAGCTTTCTTT.

V usage is TRBV27 and J usage is TRBJ1-2, with D possibly being TRBD1 (5 bases). Germline loops: CDR1 MNHEY, CDR2 SMNVEV (reference sequence). Trimming cost V 3 bases and J 3 bases, with 11 bases left between them. The length of the CDR3 is 14 residues. The CDR3 DNA reads as TGTGCCAGCAGTTTCGGGGGAGGTCACTATGGCTACACCTTC. This sequence encodes CASSFGGGHYGYTF.

The CDR3 loop is CASSLEQGTEAFF. For the CDR3, the DNA is TGCGCCAGCAGCTTGGAACAGGGGACTGAAGCTTTCTTT. The rearrangement uses TRBV5-1 and TRBJ1-1; TRBD1 aligns across 7 bases. Germline V gene lookup returns CDR1 SGHRS and CDR2 YFSETQ. The CDR3 has 13 residues. V lost 0 bases to trimming and J lost 5 bases; unmatched junction nucleotides: 1.

J is TRBJ2-7 and V is TRBV4-3; TRBD1 matches at 10 bases. With V trimmed by 2 bases and J by 2 bases, 3 bases remained unmatched. CDR1 and CDR2 from the germline V gene are LGHNA and YSLEER. The CDR3 consists of 15 residues. In DNA, the CDR3 is TGCGCCAGCAGCCAACGGGACAGGGGTACCTACGAGCAGTACTTC. Amino acid sequence: CASSQRDRGTYEQYF.

The chain uses TRBV9 and TRBJ2-3; TRBD2 aligns across 12 bases. The CDR3 runs to 16 residues. V shed 3 bases and J 2 bases; nucleotides not matched to a gene: 4. Germline loops: CDR1 SGDLS, CDR2 YYNGEE. CDR3 DNA: TGTGCCAGCAGCGAGGGGACTAGCGGGTACACAGATACGCAGTATTTT. It translates to CASSEGTSGYTDTQYF.

The chain joins TRBV24-1 to TRBJ2-5; 7 bases align to TRBD2. The CDR3 contains 16 residues. J was trimmed by 3 bases and V by 2 bases; bases with no gene match: 8. Germline V gives CDR1 KGHDR, CDR2 SFDVKD. CDR3 residues: CATSDSGAGVEETQYF. CDR3 nucleotide sequence: TGTGCCACCAGTGATTCCGGCGCGGGAGTCGAAGAGACCCAGTACTTC.

This clone was seen a single time. In DNA, the CDR3 is TGCAGCGTTGACGTGCGGGCCTTCTACAATGAGCAGTTCTTC. This gives the protein CSVDVRAFYNEQFF. The chain couples TRBV29-1 to TRBJ2-1; possible D gene TRBD2, 5 bases. The CDR3 runs 14 residues. V lost 3 bases and J 3 bases, leaving 12 bases between the germline ends. The germline V gene encodes CDR1 SQVTM and CDR2 ANQGSEA.

This chain links TRBV14 with TRBJ2-6; 10 bases line up with TRBD1. The germline V gene has CDR1 SGHDN and CDR2 FVKESK. This CDR3 region has 17 residues. V shed 5 bases, J shed 1 base, and the junction held 5 bases outside the gene matches. The CDR3 DNA reads as TGTGCCAGCAGCGGCCGGGACAGGGGTTCTGGGGCCAACGTCCTGACTTTC. The encoded protein is CASSGRDRGSGANVLTF. Full variable domain (outside the CDR3, taken from reference TRBV14 and TRBJ2-6): EAGVTQFPSHSVIEKGQTVTLRCDPISGHDNLYWYRRVMGKEIKFLLHFVKESKQDESGMPNNRFLAERTGGTYSTLKVQPAELEDSGVYFCASSGRDRGSGANVLTFGAGSRLTVL.

The gene calls are TRBV30 and TRBJ1-5; perhaps TRBD1 as D (6 bases). CDR3 length: 14 amino acids. Germline loops: CDR1 GTSNPN, CDR2 SVGIG (reference sequence). V was pared by 4 bases and J by 2 bases, with 12 bases between. Written as DNA, the CDR3 is TGTGCCTGGACGAAAGGACAGCGCAATCAGCCCCAGCATTTT. This sequence encodes CAWTKGQRNQPQHF.

V is TRBV4-2 and J is TRBJ2-7; tentatively, D is TRBD2 (6 bases). V was shortened by 0 bases and J by 5 bases, with 14 bases between the two germline ends. The CDR3 is 15 residues long. CDR1 and CDR2 from the germline V gene are LGHNA and YNFKEQ. This CDR3 reads CASSQDEGGLNEQYF. The DNA of the CDR3 is TGTGCCAGCAGCCAAGATGAGGGAGGTCTGAACGAGCAGTACTTC.

This clone was found once. V gene TRBV24-1 combines with J gene TRBJ2-1; 8 bases fit TRBD1. CDR1 and CDR2 from the germline V gene are KGHDR and SFDVKD. This CDR3 region has 15 residues. V dropped 7 bases and J dropped 6; count of bases not matched to a gene: 10. CDR3 in amino acids: CATSLGQGSTNEQFF. CDR3 bases: TGTGCCACCAGCTTAGGACAGGGATCAACCAATGAGCAGTTCTTC.

The V and J genes are TRBV5-8 and TRBJ2-5, with TRBD1 identical over 7 bases. The V segment lost 7 bases and the J segment 1 base; nucleotides outside the gene matches: 16. CDR1 SGHTS and CDR2 YDEGEE come from the germline V gene. CDR3 length equals 17 residues. The CDR3 here is CASPIYVAGGSQETQYF. In DNA form, the CDR3 reads TGTGCCAGCCCAATTTATGTAGCAGGGGGAAGCCAAGAGACCCAGTACTTC.

This chain links TRBV25-1 with TRBJ2-7; 7 bases agree with TRBD1. This CDR3 is 14 amino acids long. Unmatched junction bases numbered 2, after V lost 3 bases and J lost 0 bases. Germline loops: CDR1 MGHDK, CDR2 SYGVNS. The CDR3 DNA reads TGTGCCAGCAGTGAGACAGGGAGCTCCTACGAGCAGTACTTC. Protein sequence: CASSETGSSYEQYF.

The CDR3 nucleotides are TGTGCCTGGAGTGAGCTAGCGGGAACTGAGCAGTTCTTC. Its translation: CAWSELAGTEQFF. The rearrangement links TRBV30 to TRBJ2-1; TRBD2 agrees at 9 bases. V lost 1 base to trimming and J lost 9 bases; unmatched junction nucleotides: 4. The CDR3 covers 13 residues. Germline V gene sequence: CDR1 GTSNPN, CDR2 SVGIG (reference sequence). The variable domain in full, completed from reference TRBV30 and TRBJ2-1, reads SQTIHQWPATLVQPVGSPLSLECTVEGTSNPNLYWYRQAAGRGLQLLFYSVGIGQISSEVPQNLSASRPQDRQFILSSKKLLLSDSGFYLCAWSELAGTEQFFGPGTRLTVL.

This clone was seen a few times. The chain uses TRBV18 and TRBJ1-4; D not certain. The V and J ends lost 3 bases and 9 bases respectively, with 14 bases between them. From germline, CDR1 is KGHSH and CDR2 LQKENI. This CDR3 spans 14 amino acids. The CDR3 sequence is CASSPSVGDKKLFF. The CDR3 nucleotides are TGTGCCAGCTCACCTTCAGTAGGAGATAAAAAACTGTTTTTT.

The V call is TRBV28, the J call TRBJ2-5; 7 bases line up with TRBD2. The V segment lost 6 bases and the J segment 2 bases; nucleotides outside the gene matches: 6. CDR1 and CDR2 (germline): MDHEN, SYDVKM. CDR3 length: 14 amino acids. As DNA, the CDR3 is TGTGCCAGCAGACCCCCGGGGGGTCAAGAGACCCAGTACTTC. Translating it yields CASRPPGGQETQYF. Full variable domain (remainder filled in from reference TRBV28 and TRBJ2-5): DVKVTQSSRYLVKRTGEKVFLECVQDMDHENMFWYRQDPGLGLRLIYFSYDVKMKEKGDIPEGYSVSREKKERFSLILESASTNQTSMYLCASRPPGGQETQYFGPGTRLLVL.

The rearrangement joins TRBV18 to TRBJ2-1; TRBD2 matches 10 bases. Trimming cost V 3 bases and J 6 bases; bases outside gene matches: 5. Per the germline V gene, CDR1 is KGHSH and CDR2 is LQKENI. The CDR3 runs to 15 residues. The CDR3 nucleotides read TGTGCCAGCTCACCTCTAGCGGGAGTGTCCAATGAGCAGTTCTTC. As protein: CASSPLAGVSNEQFF.

The chain recombines TRBV6-5 with TRBJ1-3; D is unresolved. With 1 base removed from V and 4 bases from J, the gap between germline ends came to 14 bases. The CDR3 is made up of 16 amino acids. Per germline, CDR1 MNHEY and CDR2 SVGAGI. CDR3: CASSYFRGSGGNTIYF. The CDR3 nucleotides are TGTGCCAGCAGTTACTTCCGTGGTAGCGGCGGAAACACCATATATTTT.

CDR3 amino acids: CASSLTTSGRADTQYF. The CDR3 DNA follows: TGTGCCAGCAGCTTAACGACTAGCGGGAGGGCTGATACGCAGTATTTT. This chain uses TRBV5-5 with TRBJ2-3, with TRBD2 identical over 14 bases. The CDR3 covers 16 residues. The germline gives CDR1 SGHKS, CDR2 YYEKEE (reference sequence). J gave up 6 bases and V 2 bases, and 5 bases lay outside the gene matches.

This chain links TRBV10-2 with TRBJ2-5; TRBD2 matches 9 bases. The CDR3 consists of 16 residues. The germline CDR1 and CDR2 sequences are WSHSY and SAAADI. J lost 2 bases, V lost 6 bases, and 10 bases had no gene match. The CDR3 region is CASSVLAGGQQETQYF. The CDR3 coding sequence is TGCGCCAGCAGCGTCCTTGCGGGAGGGCAACAAGAGACCCAGTACTTC.

The CDR3 protein is CASMRLAGGYEQYF. DNA for the CDR3: TGTGCCAGCATGCGGCTAGCGGGAGGCTACGAGCAGTACTTC. The J gene is TRBJ2-7, the V gene TRBV2, with TRBD2 matching 11 bases. Germline CDR1 and CDR2: SNHLY and FYNNEI. This CDR3 spans 14 amino acids. V gave up 7 bases and J gave up 3 bases; unmatched junction bases: 5.